Listed below are T cell receptor beta chains from one sample, sequenced in a study of cytomegalovirus exposure and HLA in healthy donors. Method: immunoSEQ multiplex PCR; TCRdb's copy keeps in-frame clones and lacks some. The sample shows tens of thousands of clones, and more than 2.5% sits with its ten largest clones. Sequenced material: PBMCs. The receptors stem from a man aged 40-55 years in good health and CMV-seronegative. CDR3s include the opening cysteine and the closing phenylalanine or tryptophan. A D gene is named only where the DNA matches it firmly.

d_call	j_call	v_call	cdr3_aa
NA	TRBJ1-4	TRBV4-1	CASSRQPGANEKLFF
TRBD1	TRBJ1-5	TRBV2	CASSTGTGDRPQHF
NA	TRBJ2-7	TRBV5-8	CASSSDSYEQYF
TRBD2	TRBJ2-2	TRBV12-5	CASGNNPSGGNTGELFF
NA	TRBJ1-4	TRBV4-1	CATQGGEEEKLFF
TRBD2	TRBJ2-5	TRBV7-2	CASRTLAGGPQTQYF
NA	TRBJ2-2	TRBV6-5	CASKSRPLGTGELFF
TRBD1	TRBJ1-5	TRBV28	CASSPERTGPQPQHF
TRBD1	TRBJ1-3	TRBV2	CASSQTGGGNTIYF
TRBD1	NA	TRBV7-6	CASSSTTGPFGEQYF
TRBD1	TRBJ1-5	TRBV19	CASSMGDRGSNQPQHF
TRBD1	TRBJ2-7	TRBV19	CARGDRVVHEQYF
NA	TRBJ2-1	TRBV7-8	CASSLRPGYNEQFF
NA	TRBJ2-3	TRBV4-2	CASSQRLSRGATDTQYF
TRBD1	TRBJ1-3	TRBV6-1	CASSADRVGGNTIYF
NA	TRBJ1-1	TRBV6-1	CASRKETGNTEAFF
TRBD1	TRBJ2-1	TRBV10-3	CAISERDSSYNEQFF
NA	TRBJ2-2	TRBV7-9	CASSPELTGELFF
NA	TRBJ1-2	TRBV6-5	CASSVQGPGGYTF
TRBD2	TRBJ2-1	TRBV28	CASRGGTSGVYEQFF
TRBD1	TRBJ2-7	TRBV11-2	CASSSSGGSKRAEQYF
NA	TRBJ2-2	TRBV9	CASSSRPGQNTGELFF
NA	TRBJ2-7	TRBV28	CASSLGGAAASYEQYF
NA	TRBJ2-7	TRBV7-9	CASSLTSYEQYF
TRBD1	TRBJ1-1	TRBV29-1	CSATFGQGNTEAFF
TRBD1	TRBJ1-2	TRBV30	CAWSDRGGYTF
NA	TRBJ2-7	TRBV27	CASSASGEPYEQYF
TRBD1	TRBJ1-4	TRBV4-1	CASSQERRGQGANWINEKLFF
TRBD1	TRBJ2-3	TRBV9	CASSVDFGTASAQYF
TRBD1	TRBJ2-1	TRBV7-9	CASSLGSRGLKYEQFF
TRBD1	TRBJ2-1	TRBV7-3	CASSLVVSDRGHNEQFF
TRBD1	TRBJ1-6	TRBV27	CASSLRQGSSSPLHF
NA	TRBJ1-1	TRBV5-1	CASSLVGSGNTEAFF
TRBD1	TRBJ2-4	TRBV5-8	CASSLTGVRNIQYF
TRBD1	TRBJ1-1	TRBV7-9	CASSSRGRVNTEAFF
TRBD2	TRBJ2-5	TRBV25-1	CASSDSGGHQETQYF
NA	TRBJ2-5	TRBV6-5	CASSYLREETQYF
TRBD1	TRBJ1-2	TRBV9	CASSPTARAGDRGLNGYTF
NA	TRBJ1-4	TRBV5-1	CASSSQGVREKLFF
NA	TRBJ2-1	TRBV9	CASSPSSDSHNEQFF
NA	TRBJ2-1	TRBV4-2	CASSQVGLYNEQFF
NA	TRBJ2-7	TRBV19	CASSILLGRSYEQYF
TRBD1	TRBJ2-1	TRBV6-5	CASTPSWTGHNEQFF
NA	NA	TRBV6-6	CASSPIVEAYEQYF
TRBD2	TRBJ2-7	TRBV5-1	CASRTSGTYEQYF
TRBD1	TRBJ1-2	TRBV25-1	CASSETGALNYGYTF
TRBD1	TRBJ2-2	TRBV7-3	CASRPQGAGTGELFF
NA	TRBJ1-5	TRBV6-1	CASSENFGGRFSSNQPQHF
TRBD2	TRBJ2-1	TRBV30	CAWRLSGGYNEQFF
NA	TRBJ2-7	TRBV5-1	CARHPAQGGYEQYF
TRBD2	TRBJ2-3	TRBV19	CASSMSGLAGASDTQYF
NA	TRBJ2-7	TRBV19	CASNDTGFDEQYF
NA	TRBJ2-5	TRBV9	CASSARFTSLEETQYF
NA	TRBJ2-2	TRBV7-3	CASSSGGQGKTGELFF
NA	TRBJ2-1	TRBV9	CASSVAADGLHGEQFF